The T cell receptor (beta chain) under discussion was sequenced for a study of T cells expressing NK-cell markers. At the level of the study: Repertoire data for TCR beta were derived from sorted T cells (CD3+CD56+NKG2C+, CD3+CD56+NKG2C- and CD3+CD56-NKG2C+). Notes on the study in general: NKG2C+ dominant clonotype frequencies in six donors were about 1.0-7.0% of CD8+ T cells. There were a few donors in whom these clonotypes also led the CD3+CD56-NKG2C+ fraction.

TCRdb re-called the 5' RACE reads and catalogs CDR3 proteins one per entry, DNA excluded. The repertoire shows about 140,000 distinct CDR3 sequences; the top ten hold 10% to 15%. Worth noting for this clonotype: Antigen specificity is unknown.

The CDR3 runs 13 residues. In germline, CDR1 is SGHAT, CDR2 FQNNGV. The origin of this receptor is a man younger than 35 in good health. This chain joins TRBV11-2 and TRBJ1-6; the TCRdb call, TRBD1, lacks DNA for checking. The specimen was blood T cells: a sorted CD56 or NKG2C T cell subset, CD4+ or CD8+ T cells, or bulk PBMC T cells (not recorded which). The CDR3 region is CASSSGTASPLHF.